Listed here are 9 T cell receptor beta chains from one sample, sequenced in a study of blood T cell repertoires in COVID-19. Assay: immunoSEQ multiplex PCR; the TCRdb copy retains only in-frame clones and omits some. This sample has 150,000 or so clones, with roughly 82% found just once. Specimen: peripheral blood. The source of these receptors is a middle-aged woman with COVID-19, enrolled during active disease.

This clone was detected a few times. This rearrangement joins TRBV25-1 to TRBJ2-7, with no clear D. The CDR3 runs 9 residues. The ends were cut back, 11 bases at V and 5 bases at J, with 7 bases in the middle. Germline CDR1 MGHDK, CDR2 SYGVNS. CDR3 region: CAPRDEQYV. In DNA, the CDR3 is TGTGCCCCCCGAGACGAGCAGTACGTC.

The rearrangement uses TRBV9 and TRBJ2-7; 7 bases align to TRBD2. V dropped 0 bases and J dropped 5; count of bases not matched to a gene: 14. CDR1 and CDR2 (germline): SGDLS, YYNGEE. The CDR3 extends over 17 amino acids. This CDR3 reads CASSVGALTSTMDEQYF. The CDR3 DNA is TGTGCCAGCAGCGTAGGTGCTCTGACTAGCACTATGGACGAGCAGTACTTC.

This sequence joins TRBV18 and TRBJ2-5, with 11 bases fitting TRBD2. J lost 0 bases, V lost 3 bases, and 3 bases had no gene match. The CDR3 length is 16 residues. Per germline, CDR1 KGHSH and CDR2 LQKENI. The CDR3 bases are TGTGCCAGCTCACCTGTAGCGGGGGGGAACCAAGAGACCCAGTACTTC. Translated: CASSPVAGGNQETQYF.

This clone was detected only once. The rearrangement links TRBV4-1 to TRBJ2-1, with 12 bases that match TRBD2. V dropped 2 bases and J dropped 13; count of bases not matched to a gene: 9. The CDR3 contains 15 residues. Germline assignment: CDR1 MGHRA and CDR2 YSYEKL. CDR3 coding DNA: TGCGCCAGCAGCCAACTACTAGGACTAGCGGGAACCCAGTTCTTC. Residues: CASSQLLGLAGTQFF.

This clone appeared a single time. This chain uses TRBV27 with TRBJ2-7, with TRBD2 identical over 10 bases. V was clipped by 0 bases and J by 3 bases; unmatched bases: 5. The CDR3 is 16 residues long. Germline CDR1 MNHEY, CDR2 SMNVEV (reference sequence). CDR3 bases: TGTGCCAGCAGTTTATCGGTAGCGGGGGGTCGCTACGAGCAGTACTTC. The encoded protein is CASSLSVAGGRYEQYF.

The rearrangement joins TRBV5-6 to TRBJ1-1; 9 bases align to TRBD1. Germline trimming cut 4 bases from V and 4 bases from J; bases unmatched to any gene: 8. The CDR3 has 15 amino acids. Germline CDR1 reads SGHDT; CDR2 reads YYEEEE. CDR3 DNA sequence: TGTGCCAGCAGCCGAAGCGGGACAGGGTCCACTGAAGCTTTCTTT. Its translation: CASSRSGTGSTEAFF.

The V and J genes are TRBV7-6 and TRBJ2-1; D is uncertain. Trimming pared 0 bases from V and 0 bases from J, leaving 9 bases between. Germline-derived CDR1 and CDR2 are SGHVS and FNYEAQ. The CDR3 runs 16 residues. The CDR3 DNA sequence: TGTGCCAGCAGCTTAGCGGGCCATAGCTCCTACAATGAGCAGTTCTTC. This sequence encodes CASSLAGHSSYNEQFF.

This clone was seen a handful of times. The rearrangement joins TRBV30 to TRBJ2-3; 9 bases are a match to TRBD2. V gave up 1 base and J gave up 2 bases; unmatched junction bases: 7. This CDR3 comprises 16 residues. Per germline, CDR1 GTSNPN and CDR2 SVGIG (reference sequence). The CDR3 sequence is CAWSAERLAATDTQYF. DNA of the CDR3: TGTGCCTGGAGTGCGGAGAGACTAGCGGCCACAGATACGCAGTATTTT.

The chain recombines TRBV30 with TRBJ2-2, with 11 bases that match TRBD1. The CDR3 has 16 residues. The V segment lost 7 bases and the J segment 6 bases; nucleotides outside the gene matches: 13. Per germline, CDR1 GTSNPN and CDR2 SVGIG (reference sequence). CDR3 nucleotides: TGTGCCTCTCCCCCCCCGGGACAGGGGGACGCCGGGGAGCTGTTTTTT. Amino acid sequence: CASPPPGQGDAGELFF.